This T cell receptor (beta chain) was found in a study of graft-versus-host responses after intestinal transplantation (dated by TCRdb to the early 2020s). Describing the broader study: The transplants that recipients got were multivisceral, liver-intestinal, or isolated intestinal. Every recipient was given anti-thymocyte globulin induction, then maintenance tacrolimus and steroids for around three years. After intestinal transplantation, graft-versus-host and host-versus-graft alloreactive T cell clones in the graft, circulation and bone marrow were tracked using bulk TCR-beta CDR3 sequencing. To identify alloreactive clones, pre-transplant mixed lymphocyte reaction products were sequenced and then compared with unstimulated pre-transplant donor and recipient T cells. The cohort enrolled 20 to 30 intestinal transplant recipients, one of whom was a retransplant, and 3 patients without pretransplant specimens were excluded. Donor T cell macrochimerism was defined as a peak of at least 4% donor T cells among recipient peripheral blood mononuclear cells. Instead of going to the commercial service, samples from a few later patients were sequenced in-house on an Illumina MiSeq and processed with MiXCR. Beyond this particular receptor, the publication reports: GvH clones were detected in recipient bone marrow, and some appeared earlier in ileal mucosa or blood, consistent with an intestinal mucosal origin. Conclusions were limited by the relatively low number and heterogeneity of intestinal transplant patients. In patients with donor T cell macrochimerism, the allografts had high GvH to HvG T cell clonal ratios. Early after transplant, peak levels of circulating GvH clones were found to be associated with declines in HvG clones.

The germline V and J ends show losses of 5 bases and 4 bases respectively, and no gene match explains 9 bases of the junction. The CDR3 holds 15 amino acids from the cysteine to the phenylalanine. Only the CDR3 portion is preserved as DNA: 45 bases, with reading frame beginning at the first base. The germline V gene supplies CDR1 SGHTA and CDR2 FQGNSA. The method was the immunoSEQ multiplex PCR assay. For most patients, genomic DNA was isolated with the Qiagen DNeasy Blood and Tissue Kit and sent frozen to Adaptive Biotechnologies for TCR sequencing. For most patients, high-throughput TCR-beta CDR3 sequencing of genomic DNA was performed by Adaptive Biotechnologies. As for the authors' bioinformatics: TCR sequencing data were retrieved from Adaptive's ImmunoSEQ software for 15 to 20 patients, whereas three other patients were processed with MiXCR and VDJtools. CD4 versus CD8 sorting errors were corrected by removing sequences found in both subsets at a frequency ratio below 5:1. CDR3 nucleotide sequences shared by donor and recipient were removed because the origin of these sequences could not be assigned. To count as alloreactive, a clone needed at least 2-fold expansion over unstimulated cells and a minimum CFSE-low frequency of 0.002% (template counts) or 0.001% (read counts). A clone was considered mappable if detected in the sequenced pre-transplant spleen, lymph node, or MLR CFSE-low populations of the donor or recipient. Cumulative frequency of alloreactive clones was calculated as a percentage of all sequences weighted by copy number. The immuneACCESS repertoire file appears here via TCRdb, limited to in-frame rearrangements. These files lack a portion of the clones; in checked studies, under half of the deficit traces to unresolved V genes, and the cause of the others is not known. V and J calls and clone size are as listed in that table; D and trimming were resolved from the DNA. Here the sample has tens of thousands of clones; 91% occur a single time. In total, the top ten clones hold over 0.095% of the sample.

A remark on this clone: Its antigen has not been determined. No base quality information exists; no much larger clone differs at one position.

The time point label, read with the paper, signifies: cells obtained before transplantation from donor or recipient. CD3+CD4+ and CD3+CD8+ populations were FACS-sorted from unstimulated pre-transplant donor and recipient cells taken from spleen or lymph nodes. In this chain, TRBV7-2 is recombined with TRBJ1-2; TRBD1 agrees with 8 junctional bases. The sample here was unstimulated CD4+ T cells sorted from spleen or lymph node cells, taken before intestinal transplant. The TCR comes from a human donor who received an intestinal transplant. The CDR3 is CASSNSQGVGYGYTF. The nucleotide sequence reads as follows: TGTGCCAGCAGCAACTCACAGGGGGTTGGCTATGGCTACACCTTC.